These T cell receptor beta chains were read from a single sample in a study of blood T cells in healthy people across ages. TCRdb itself ran the 5' RACE reads through MiXCR, one entry per CDR3 protein. Of roughly 900,000 distinct CDR3 sequences in the sample, roughly 43% were seen once. The sequenced sample was blood. The source of these receptors is a man aged 25 to 40 in good health. Both conserved end residues are part of each CDR3. The D gene is left open where the match is weak. Size values are once, few and many counts, or a class for expanded clones, and some rows have none.

J gene: TRBJ1-2
V gene: TRBV20-1
D gene: -
clone size: -
CDR3 protein: CSALMGHSTNYGYTF
CDR3 DNA: TGCAGTGCCCTCATGGGCCATTCGACTAACTATGGCTACACCTTC

J gene: TRBJ2-3
V gene: TRBV4-3
D gene: TRBD1
clone size: -
CDR3 protein: CAGSFGTGVTDTQYF
CDR3 DNA: TGCGCCGGCAGCTTCGGGACAGGAGTCACAGATACGCAGTATTTT

J gene: TRBJ1-2
V gene: TRBV7-9
D gene: -
clone size: -
CDR3 protein: CASSLERSGGYGYTF
CDR3 DNA: TGTGCCAGCAGCTTAGAAAGGTCAGGAGGATATGGCTACACCTTC

J gene: TRBJ1-2
V gene: TRBV7-9
D gene: -
clone size: -
CDR3 protein: CASSLGRGFNYGYTF
CDR3 DNA: TGTGCCAGCAGCCTGGGACGGGGCTTTAACTATGGCTACACCTTC

J gene: TRBJ1-2
V gene: TRBV7-6
D gene: -
clone size: -
CDR3 protein: CASSPGQLQGGYTF
CDR3 DNA: TGTGCCAGCAGCCCGGGACAACTACAAGGGGGCTACACCTTC

J gene: TRBJ2-7
V gene: TRBV5-1
D gene: TRBD1
clone size: few
CDR3 protein: CASSWTGTGTYEQYF
CDR3 DNA: TGCGCCAGCAGCTGGACGGGGACAGGGACCTACGAGCAGTACTTC

J gene: TRBJ1-6
V gene: TRBV7-9
D gene: TRBD1
clone size: -
CDR3 protein: CASSKRGQGFGPPHF
CDR3 DNA: TGTGCCAGCAGCAAGCGAGGACAGGGGTTTGGGCCCCCCCACTTT

J gene: TRBJ2-6
V gene: TRBV6-4
D gene: -
clone size: many
CDR3 protein: CASSDSGASGANVLTF
CDR3 DNA: TGTGCCAGCAGTGACTCGGGCGCCTCTGGGGCCAACGTCCTGACTTTC

J gene: TRBJ2-1
V gene: TRBV28
D gene: -
clone size: -
CDR3 protein: CASKSNEQFF
CDR3 DNA: TGTGCCAGCAAAAGCAATGAGCAGTTCTTC

J gene: TRBJ2-7
V gene: TRBV2
D gene: -
clone size: -
CDR3 protein: CASTAMSYEQYF
CDR3 DNA: TGTGCCAGCACGGCTATGTCCTACGAGCAGTACTTC

J gene: TRBJ1-2
V gene: TRBV10-3
D gene: -
clone size: -
CDR3 protein: CAIASHGMDDIYYGYTF
CDR3 DNA: TGTGCCATCGCTTCCCACGGCATGGACGACATCTACTATGGCTACACCTTC

J gene: TRBJ1-4
V gene: TRBV4-2
D gene: -
clone size: few
CDR3 protein: CASSPRTETTNEKLFF
CDR3 DNA: TGTGCCAGCAGCCCTCGGACAGAGACAACTAATGAAAAACTGTTTTTT

J gene: TRBJ2-5
V gene: TRBV3-1
D gene: -
clone size: -
CDR3 protein: CASSQDLGQGSTQYF
CDR3 DNA: TGTGCCAGCAGCCAAGATCTAGGCCAGGGTAGTACCCAGTACTTC

J gene: TRBJ2-1
V gene: TRBV6-1
D gene: -
clone size: -
CDR3 protein: CASSTAGAGRPYNEQFF
CDR3 DNA: TGTGCCAGCAGTACCGCCGGGGCAGGACGACCCTACAATGAGCAGTTCTTC

J gene: TRBJ2-3
V gene: TRBV7-2
D gene: -
clone size: few
CDR3 protein: CASSRTRTNTDTQYF
CDR3 DNA: TGTGCCAGCAGCCGAACTAGGACTAACACAGATACGCAGTATTTT

J gene: TRBJ2-7
V gene: TRBV4-2
D gene: -
clone size: once
CDR3 protein: CASSQERLAHEQYF
CDR3 DNA: TGTGCCAGCAGCCAAGAACGCCTAGCCCACGAGCAGTACTTC

J gene: TRBJ2-2
V gene: TRBV7-3
D gene: -
clone size: once
CDR3 protein: CASSLGPTGELFF
CDR3 DNA: TGTGCCAGCAGCTTGGGGCCCACCGGGGAGCTGTTTTTT

J gene: TRBJ1-2
V gene: TRBV7-8
D gene: -
clone size: -
CDR3 protein: CASSPAEINYGYTF
CDR3 DNA: TGTGCCAGCAGCCCAGCTGAGATTAACTATGGCTACACCTTC

J gene: TRBJ2-1
V gene: TRBV4-2
D gene: -
clone size: -
CDR3 protein: CASSQEGGVAQVYNEQFF
CDR3 DNA: TGTGCCAGCAGCCAAGAAGGGGGGGTAGCGCAGGTCTACAATGAGCAGTTCTTC

J gene: TRBJ2-1
V gene: TRBV4-3
D gene: -
clone size: -
CDR3 protein: CASSQERRGPYNEQFF
CDR3 DNA: TGCGCCAGCAGCCAAGAAAGACGGGGCCCGTACAATGAGCAGTTCTTC

J gene: TRBJ1-4
V gene: TRBV5-4
D gene: -
clone size: few
CDR3 protein: CASSLATTNEKLFF
CDR3 DNA: TGTGCCAGCAGCTTGGCCACAACTAATGAAAAACTGTTTTTT

J gene: TRBJ2-1
V gene: TRBV4-1
D gene: TRBD2
clone size: few
CDR3 protein: CASSRLKAGGNEQFF
CDR3 DNA: TGCGCCAGCAGCCGACTTAAGGCGGGGGGTAATGAGCAGTTCTTC

J gene: TRBJ2-1
V gene: TRBV20-1
D gene: TRBD1
clone size: -
CDR3 protein: CSAKDRYNEQFF
CDR3 DNA: TGCAGTGCTAAGGACAGGTACAATGAGCAGTTCTTC

J gene: TRBJ2-3
V gene: TRBV6-5
D gene: -
clone size: -
CDR3 protein: CASKRLGPGDTQYF
CDR3 DNA: TGTGCCAGCAAACGACTAGGGCCGGGAGATACGCAGTATTTT

J gene: TRBJ2-3
V gene: TRBV10-3
D gene: -
clone size: few
CDR3 protein: CAISAGGDTDTQYF
CDR3 DNA: TGTGCCATCAGTGCAGGTGGAGACACAGATACGCAGTATTTT

J gene: TRBJ1-5
V gene: TRBV21-1
D gene: -
clone size: -
CDR3 protein: CASPDLNQPQHF
CDR3 DNA: TGTGCCAGCCCTGATCTTAATCAGCCCCAGCATTTT

J gene: TRBJ2-1
V gene: TRBV4-1
D gene: TRBD2
clone size: -
CDR3 protein: CASSQALAGGPGEQFF
CDR3 DNA: TGCGCCAGCAGCCAAGCCCTAGCGGGGGGGCCGGGAGAGCAGTTCTTC

J gene: TRBJ2-7
V gene: TRBV7-9
D gene: -
clone size: -
CDR3 protein: CASSYDRFEQYF
CDR3 DNA: TGTGCCAGCAGTTACGACAGGTTCGAGCAGTACTTC

J gene: TRBJ2-1
V gene: TRBV6-2/TRBV6-3
D gene: TRBD2
clone size: -
CDR3 protein: CASRTSRGSHEQFF
CDR3 DNA: TGTGCCAGCAGGACTAGCCGGGGGTCCCATGAGCAGTTCTTC

J gene: TRBJ1-5
V gene: TRBV28
D gene: -
clone size: -
CDR3 protein: CASSLVQGRGQPQHF
CDR3 DNA: TGTGCCAGCAGTTTAGTTCAGGGAAGGGGTCAGCCCCAGCATTTT

J gene: TRBJ2-1
V gene: TRBV6-2/TRBV6-3
D gene: -
clone size: -
CDR3 protein: CASRNPYNEQFF
CDR3 DNA: TGTGCCAGCAGAAACCCCTACAATGAGCAGTTCTTC

J gene: TRBJ2-1
V gene: TRBV28
D gene: TRBD2
clone size: -
CDR3 protein: CASSLTSGGAHNEQFF
CDR3 DNA: TGTGCCAGCAGTTTAACTAGCGGGGGGGCCCACAATGAGCAGTTCTTC

J gene: TRBJ2-7
V gene: TRBV30
D gene: -
clone size: -
CDR3 protein: CAGAGYNEQYF
CDR3 DNA: TGTGCCGGGGCGGGTTACAATGAGCAGTACTTC

J gene: TRBJ1-1
V gene: TRBV20-1
D gene: -
clone size: few
CDR3 protein: CSASGGSAEAFF
CDR3 DNA: TGCAGTGCCAGTGGGGGCTCGGCTGAAGCTTTCTTT

J gene: TRBJ2-3
V gene: TRBV7-2
D gene: TRBD2
clone size: many
CDR3 protein: CASSLGSGADTQYF
CDR3 DNA: TGTGCCAGCAGCTTAGGTAGCGGGGCAGATACGCAGTATTTT

J gene: TRBJ1-6
V gene: TRBV3-1
D gene: -
clone size: -
CDR3 protein: CASSQSTDSPLHF
CDR3 DNA: TGTGCCAGCAGCCAGTCTACAGATTCACCCCTCCACTTT

J gene: TRBJ2-7
V gene: TRBV3-1
D gene: TRBD2
clone size: -
CDR3 protein: CASSQEPGLNYEQYF
CDR3 DNA: TGTGCCAGCAGCCAAGAACCGGGACTAAACTACGAGCAGTACTTC

J gene: TRBJ2-1
V gene: TRBV7-2
D gene: TRBD2
clone size: many
CDR3 protein: CASSSSGGPYNEQFF
CDR3 DNA: TGTGCCAGCAGTTCCAGCGGGGGGCCGTACAATGAGCAGTTCTTC

J gene: TRBJ2-1
V gene: TRBV6-5
D gene: TRBD2
clone size: few
CDR3 protein: CASRKWTSGDDEQFF
CDR3 DNA: TGTGCCAGCAGGAAATGGACTAGCGGGGATGATGAGCAGTTCTTC

J gene: TRBJ2-5
V gene: TRBV11-2
D gene: -
clone size: -
CDR3 protein: CASSTLAWRTWEETQYF
CDR3 DNA: TGTGCCAGCAGCACGCTCGCTTGGAGGACTTGGGAAGAGACCCAGTACTTC

J gene: TRBJ2-3
V gene: TRBV29-1
D gene: -
clone size: many
CDR3 protein: CSVEDLGPDTQYF
CDR3 DNA: TGCAGCGTTGAAGATCTCGGACCAGATACGCAGTATTTT

J gene: TRBJ2-1
V gene: TRBV20-1
D gene: TRBD1
clone size: few
CDR3 protein: CSAIPGQGKNEQFF
CDR3 DNA: TGCAGTGCTATTCCGGGACAGGGAAAGAATGAGCAGTTCTTC

J gene: TRBJ1-1
V gene: TRBV6-1
D gene: -
clone size: -
CDR3 protein: CASFDGRLLRNTEAFF
CDR3 DNA: TGTGCCAGCTTCGATGGCAGGTTGTTGAGGAACACTGAAGCTTTCTTT

J gene: TRBJ1-5
V gene: TRBV7-2
D gene: TRBD1
clone size: -
CDR3 protein: CASSFFGQGQSNQPQHF
CDR3 DNA: TGTGCCAGCAGCTTTTTCGGACAGGGACAGAGCAATCAGCCCCAGCATTTT

J gene: TRBJ2-5
V gene: TRBV4-1
D gene: TRBD2
clone size: once
CDR3 protein: CASNQDGSGGETQYF
CDR3 DNA: TGCGCCAGCAACCAAGATGGCAGCGGGGGAGAGACCCAGTACTTC

J gene: TRBJ2-7
V gene: TRBV12-3/TRBV12-4
D gene: -
clone size: -
CDR3 protein: CASSLGQQGYF
CDR3 DNA: TGTGCCAGCAGTTTAGGGCAGCAGGGGTACTTC

J gene: TRBJ2-7
V gene: TRBV5-1
D gene: -
clone size: -
CDR3 protein: CASRTSTGTSYEQYF
CDR3 DNA: TGCGCCAGCCGTACTTCGACAGGCACCTCCTACGAGCAGTACTTC

J gene: TRBJ1-5
V gene: TRBV20-1
D gene: -
clone size: -
CDR3 protein: CSAREGGRNQPQHF
CDR3 DNA: TGCAGTGCTAGAGAAGGTGGGCGCAATCAGCCCCAGCATTTT

J gene: TRBJ1-1
V gene: TRBV25-1
D gene: -
clone size: -
CDR3 protein: CASTRRAGWNTEAFF
CDR3 DNA: TGTGCCAGCACCCGAAGAGCAGGTTGGAACACTGAAGCTTTCTTT

J gene: TRBJ2-1
V gene: TRBV6-2/TRBV6-3
D gene: -
clone size: few
CDR3 protein: CASSSFRDSSYNEQFF
CDR3 DNA: TGTGCCAGCAGTTCCTTCCGGGACTCATCCTACAATGAGCAGTTCTTC

J gene: TRBJ1-2
V gene: TRBV29-1
D gene: -
clone size: -
CDR3 protein: CSVEGADYGYTF
CDR3 DNA: TGCAGCGTTGAAGGGGCAGACTATGGCTACACCTTC

J gene: TRBJ2-7
V gene: TRBV10-2
D gene: TRBD2
clone size: many
CDR3 protein: CASSGLAGGEQYF
CDR3 DNA: TGCGCCAGCAGCGGACTAGCGGGGGGCGAGCAGTACTTC

J gene: TRBJ2-4
V gene: TRBV20-1
D gene: TRBD1
clone size: -
CDR3 protein: CSARIQGRDIQYF
CDR3 DNA: TGCAGTGCTAGAATACAGGGGCGGGACATTCAGTACTTC

J gene: TRBJ2-1
V gene: TRBV9
D gene: -
clone size: once
CDR3 protein: CASSPRISSYNEQFF
CDR3 DNA: TGTGCCAGCAGCCCGAGAATCAGCTCCTACAATGAGCAGTTCTTC

J gene: TRBJ2-3
V gene: TRBV7-8
D gene: -
clone size: once
CDR3 protein: CASSFLNQADTQYF
CDR3 DNA: TGTGCCAGCAGCTTTCTTAATCAGGCAGATACGCAGTATTTT

J gene: TRBJ2-3
V gene: TRBV7-9
D gene: -
clone size: -
CDR3 protein: CASSFRDPDTQYF
CDR3 DNA: TGTGCCAGCAGCTTCAGGGATCCAGATACGCAGTATTTT

J gene: TRBJ2-1
V gene: TRBV29-1
D gene: -
clone size: few
CDR3 protein: CSVEPREVDEQFF
CDR3 DNA: TGCAGCGTTGAACCCCGAGAAGTGGATGAGCAGTTCTTC

J gene: TRBJ2-7
V gene: TRBV11-2
D gene: -
clone size: few
CDR3 protein: CASSVAGQTYEQYF
CDR3 DNA: TGTGCCAGCAGCGTAGCCGGACAGACCTACGAGCAGTACTTC

J gene: TRBJ2-5
V gene: TRBV2
D gene: -
clone size: once
CDR3 protein: CASSETGLVQETQYF
CDR3 DNA: TGTGCCAGCAGTGAAACAGGCCTGGTTCAAGAGACCCAGTACTTC